This T cell receptor beta chain was found in a study of blood T cell repertoires in COVID-19. Whole-study context: The origin of the acute and convalescent COVID-19 samples was the United States, Italy and Spain. Nucleic acid was either cDNA or gDNA, and it came from T cells, B-cell-depleted T cells, or PBMCs.

V lost 0 bases and J lost 4; bases outside the gene matches: 4. The CDR3 length is 15 residues. Germline V gene lookup returns CDR1 MNHNY and CDR2 SVGAGI (reference sequence). Per the study methods: Nucleated cell number was recorded as an estimate derived from reference gene primer amplification. Produced via immunoSEQ multiplex PCR; TCRdb's table is partial and in-frame only. D and trimming were read from the DNA, whereas the V and J calls and clone size are those reported in that table. The sample includes 130,000 or so clones, around 87% seen only once; the top ten take 2% to 2.5%. The sample was peripheral blood. J is TRBJ2-7 and V is TRBV6-6; 9 bases align to TRBD1. This receptor was identified in a middle-aged man with active COVID-19. DNA of the CDR3: TGTGCCAGCAGTTACTCCGGGACAGGGAAGTACGAGCAGTACTTC. Translation: CASSYSGTGKYEQYF.